Sequencing of this T cell receptor beta chain was carried out in a study of T cells in Graves' hyperthyroidism and ophthalmopathy. Across the whole study: Upon initial diagnosis and before any treatment, peripheral blood was collected. Study results and limitations: Ophthalmopathy was model-predicted a median roughly 6.5 months pre-onset.

Turning to this clonotype: Antigen: not known.

Patients affected by ophthalmopathy presented a Clinical Activity Score of at least 3, a NOSPECS grade of at least 4, and disease duration below 3 months. This sample holds PBMCs from roughly 10 ml fresh peripheral blood. The CDR3 regions of TCR beta were amplified from RNA transcripts. In the first-round RT-PCR of the TCR CDR3, the HTBI primer set was used. MiXCR, run by TCRdb on the multiplex PCR reads, gives a single entry per CDR3 protein. The sample lists hundreds of thousands of distinct CDR3 sequences; 15% to 20% were seen once. Sequencing used blood. The TCR sequence derives from a man between 40 and 49 years old with Graves' ophthalmopathy.

The CDR3 nucleotides read TGTGCCAGCTTTCCCGGGCGGTTGAATGAAAAACTGTTTTTT. It is translated as CASFPGRLNEKLFF. The chain combines TRBV12-3 or TRBV12-4 with TRBJ1-4; D unresolved. Deletions cut 8 bases from V and 5 bases from J, with 15 bases between. This CDR3 comprises 14 residues.